This T cell receptor (beta chain) comes out of a study of T cells in Graves' hyperthyroidism and ophthalmopathy. TCR beta CDR3 regions were amplified from RNA transcripts. Primed by the HTBI set, a first-round RT-PCR was run on the TCR CDR3. Each CDR3 protein gets one entry after TCRdb re-called the multiplex PCR reads with MiXCR. Among hundreds of thousands of distinct CDR3 sequences listed, approximately 14% were seen once. The length of the CDR3 is 18 residues. Germline V gene data show CDR1 as SGHTA and CDR2 as FQGNSA. Trimming cost V 5 bases and J 10 bases; bases outside gene matches: 17. Many counts were recorded for this clonotype.

The clonotype was recovered from a woman younger than 30 with Graves' hyperthyroidism. The chain recombines TRBV7-2 with TRBJ2-1, with 13 bases identical to TRBD2. The sequencing input was blood. The CDR3 bases are TGTGCCAGCAGCCCCCGCGACCCACTAGCGGGAGGGGCGCGGGAGCAGTTCTTC. Its protein product is CASSPRDPLAGGAREQFF.